The 3 T cell receptor beta chains below were found in one sample sequenced in a study of blood T cell repertoires in COVID-19. Profiled with immunoSEQ multiplex PCR; TCRdb holds only in-frame clones, not every one. The table shows 150,000 or so clones, with roughly 83% occurring only once. Sequencing was carried out using PBMCs or T cells enriched from blood (not recorded which). Receptors were obtained from a man between 65 and 85 years old who had been exposed to COVID-19.

The chain is built from TRBV28 and TRBJ1-2; 7 bases agree with TRBD1. Germline V gives CDR1 MDHEN, CDR2 SYDVKM. There are 15 residues in the CDR3. V lost 1 base to trimming and J lost 7 bases; unmatched junction nucleotides: 9. The CDR3: CASSLSGGLPRGYTF. The CDR3 bases are TGTGCCAGCAGTTTATCAGGGGGTCTCCCGCGTGGCTACACCTTC.

This chain links TRBV19 with TRBJ1-5; the match to TRBD1 covers 9 bases. Germline CDR1 LNHDA, CDR2 SQIVND (reference sequence). The CDR3 consists of 15 residues. The junction had 5 bases not matched to a gene; V was cut back by 5 bases and J by 3 bases. The CDR3 DNA follows: TGTGCCAGTAGTCTCCGGACAGGGGTCAATCAGCCCCAGCATTTT. It yields the protein CASSLRTGVNQPQHF. Full variable domain (remainder filled in from reference TRBV19 and TRBJ1-5): DGGITQSPKYLFRKEGQNVTLSCEQNLNHDAMYWYRQDPGQGLRLIYYSQIVNDFQKGDIAEGYSVSREKKESFPLTVTSAQKNPTAFYLCASSLRTGVNQPQHFGDGTRLSIL.

V is TRBV20-1 and J is TRBJ2-7; a weak D match, TRBD2 (5 bases). This CDR3 has 14 residues. Germline CDR1 reads DFQATT; CDR2 reads SNEGSKA (reference sequence). The germline V and J ends were trimmed by 3 bases and 0 bases, with 12 bases remaining between them. The CDR3: CSASNRRSSYEQYF. The CDR3, as DNA: TGCAGTGCTAGTAATCGGAGGAGCTCCTACGAGCAGTACTTC.